This T cell receptor (beta chain) was profiled in a study of blood T cell repertoires in COVID-19. About the research overall: Material from acute and convalescent COVID-19 was sourced from the United States, Italy and Spain. PBMCs, B-cell-depleted T cells, or T cells provided the cDNA or gDNA that made up the material.

As originally analysed: Scientists estimated how many nucleated cells there were by amplifying reference gene primers. The assay was immunoSEQ multiplex PCR, and TCRdb's table has in-frame clones only and misses some. V and J calls and clone size are those listed in that table; D and trimming were worked out from the DNA. The sample carries 200,000 or so clones, 86% recorded once. The CDR3 covers 14 residues. The V gene's germline CDR1 is MNHEY and CDR2 SVGEGT. Trimming stripped 5 bases from V and 0 bases from J, with 10 bases between. The receptor comes from a woman between 45 and 65 years old with acute or convalescent COVID-19. Sequencing used peripheral blood. The chain is built from TRBV6-2 or TRBV6-3 and TRBJ2-5; tentative D call: TRBD1 (6 bases). This chain's CDR3 is CASSSRDNQETQYF. CDR3 nucleotide sequence: TGTGCCAGCAGTAGCCGGGACAACCAAGAGACCCAGTACTTC.